This T cell receptor beta chain stems from a study of T cell responses to AZD1222 COVID-19 vaccine. The study's findings and limits: CD4 TCRs associated with vaccination spanned spike, dominating at 160-218 and 743-854.

Here immunoSEQ multiplex PCR was the method, and the copy in TCRdb shows in-frame clones only, minus some. The data contain roughly 120,000 clones, 85% to 90% of them singletons. Germline V gene sequence: CDR1 SGHNT, CDR2 YYREEE (reference sequence). Trimming at V came to 0 bases and at J to 4 bases, leaving 7 bases not matched to a gene. CDR3 length: 16 amino acids. Notes on this clone: Its target is not known.

The sample in question was peripheral blood, obtained 28 days after the second AZD1222 dose. This sequence originates from an adult who received the AZD1222 COVID-19 vaccine. The gene calls are TRBV5-4 and TRBJ1-2; the match to TRBD1 covers 9 bases. CDR3: CASSLVGTGIGYGYTF. In DNA form, the CDR3 reads TGTGCCAGCAGCTTGGTAGGGACAGGGATCGGCTATGGCTACACCTTC.